Following are 28 T cell receptor beta chains from one sample sequenced in a study of metastatic and nonmetastatic thyroid tumors. Among the patients, none had received any treatment before thyroid surgery. TCRdb re-called clones from the PCR reads using MiXCR. Seen here are approximately 90,000 clones, about an eighth observed once, and the top ten hold 11%. Sample: blood. Receptors were obtained from a female donor with papillary thyroid cancer or a benign thyroid nodule (not recorded which). Some clones in this sample may be carry-over from other donors' samples.

In this sample, this clone turned up many times. The chain employs TRBV4-3 and TRBJ2-7; D unresolved. CDR3 size: 14 residues. V lost 1 base and J lost 7, with 14 bases in between. CDR1 is LGHNA and CDR2 is YSLEER in the germline V gene. The CDR3 DNA reads as TGCGCCAGCAGCCAAGGCAGTGCGGCTGGTGAGCAGTACTTC. It is translated as CASSQGSAAGEQYF.

This clone was detected ten times or more. This chain connects TRBV2 to TRBJ1-6, with 7 bases identical to TRBD1. The CDR3 contains 15 residues. V trimming: 7 bases; J trimming: 5 bases; junction bases outside the gene matches: 8. Germline CDR1 is SNHLY and CDR2 is FYNNEI. In DNA form, the CDR3 reads TGTGCCAGCAAAACTCCCGGGACAGATAATTCACCCCTCCACTTT. Translating it yields CASKTPGTDNSPLHF.

This clone came up many times. The chain has TRBV28 and TRBJ1-2; D might be TRBD1 (5 bases). V lost 7 bases, J lost 2 bases, and 11 bases lay in between. The CDR3 sequence is 13 residues long. Germline V gives CDR1 MDHEN, CDR2 SYDVKM. In nucleotides, the CDR3 is TGTGCCAGCACGCTGGGGGGGAACTATGGCTACACCTTC. Its protein is CASTLGGNYGYTF.

This chain connects TRBV11-2 to TRBJ2-3, with D possibly being TRBD1 (6 bases). Germline lookup yields CDR1 SGHAT and CDR2 FQNNGV. The CDR3 length is 16 residues. The ends were cut back, 5 bases at V and 0 bases at J, with 15 bases in the middle. The CDR3 DNA reads TGTGCCAGCAGCCCCCCCGACAGGTCTAGCACAGATACGCAGTATTTT. Its protein is CASSPPDRSSTDTQYF.

At least ten counts were recorded for this clone. This chain links TRBV18 with TRBJ2-3; TRBD1 or TRBD2 may be the D gene (5 bases each). This CDR3 has 15 amino acids. Trimming took 9 bases from V and 0 from J, leaving 16 bases between them. The germline V gene has CDR1 KGHSH and CDR2 LQKENI. CDR3: CASRDGITSTDTQYF. CDR3 DNA sequence: TGTGCCAGTCGGGACGGGATAACGAGCACAGATACGCAGTATTTT.

This clone was counted many times. The V call is TRBV19, the J call TRBJ1-1, with TRBD1 identical over 8 bases. With 2 bases clipped from V and 3 bases from J, the junction kept 2 bases outside the gene matches. The CDR3 contains 14 residues. The germline V gene encodes CDR1 LNHDA and CDR2 SQIVND (reference sequence). CDR3 DNA sequence: TGTGCCAGTAGTATACAGGGGGCTTACACTGAAGCTTTCTTT. Residues: CASSIQGAYTEAFF.

This clone was observed many times. Other nucleotide sequences in the sample specify the same CDR3. The V and J genes are TRBV6-6 and TRBJ2-1, with 9 bases lining up with TRBD2. Germline V gene data show CDR1 as MNHNY and CDR2 as SVGAGI (reference sequence). CDR3 length equals 16 residues. Trimming took 0 bases from V and 6 from J; bases not matched to a gene: 6. For the CDR3, the DNA is TGTGCCAGCAGTTACTCATTGGCGGGAGGGATCAATGAGCAGTTCTTC. Translation: CASSYSLAGGINEQFF.

This clone was counted at least ten times. CDR3 protein: CASSLWGGLPHQETQYF. In DNA form, the CDR3 reads TGTGCCAGCAGTTTATGGGGGGGGCTTCCACACCAAGAGACCCAGTACTTC. The chain has TRBV28 and TRBJ2-5; weak D call: TRBD2 (7 bases). This CDR3 is built from 17 residues. CDR1 and CDR2 from the germline V gene are MDHEN and SYDVKM. Trimming took 0 bases from V and 0 from J, leaving 14 bases between them.

This clone was picked up many times. The chain is built from TRBV5-8 and TRBJ1-2; no clear D gene. This CDR3 spans 15 amino acids. Germline V CDR1 and CDR2: SGHTS, YDEGEE. The ends were cut back, 2 bases at V and 1 base at J, with 12 bases in the middle. In DNA form, the CDR3 reads TGTGCCAGCAGCTTAGGCGGCAGTCGTAACTATGGCTACACCTTC. Translated: CASSLGGSRNYGYTF.

This clone was found many times. The chain combines TRBV12-3 or TRBV12-4 with TRBJ1-2; D is uncertain. Trimming left V 3 bases short and J 8 bases short, with 16 bases between. The CDR3 runs 14 residues. The CDR3 protein is CASSFAGSLWGYTF. The CDR3 DNA reads as TGTGCCAGCAGTTTTGCGGGATCTCTATGGGGCTACACCTTC.

This clone was recorded many times. The chain recombines TRBV20-1 with TRBJ1-6; TRBD1 might be the D (5 bases). This CDR3 is built from 16 residues. With 4 bases removed from V and 9 bases from J, the gap between germline ends came to 22 bases. Germline V lookup: CDR1 DFQATT, CDR2 SNEGSKA (reference sequence). Here the CDR3 DNA reads TGCAGTGCTACTTTGCGGACCCAAGGGGATTCTTCACCCCTCCACTTT. It encodes CSATLRTQGDSSPLHF.

This clone was picked up many times. The V call is TRBV7-8, the J call TRBJ1-5, with 7 positions matching TRBD1. The CDR3 consists of 15 residues. V was pared by 6 bases and J by 1 base, with 6 bases of the junction left unmatched. Germline V lookup: CDR1 SGHVS, CDR2 FQNEAQ. CDR3 bases: TGTGCCAGCAGTTCCGGACAGGCCAGCAATCAGCCCCAGCATTTT. Its translation: CASSSGQASNQPQHF.

This clone was observed many times. V and J are TRBV5-6 and TRBJ1-1; D is unresolved. CDR3 size: 13 residues. V dropped 0 bases and J dropped 1 base, with 4 bases sitting between them. The germline gives CDR1 SGHDT, CDR2 YYEEEE. The CDR3 region is CASSLEPNTEAFF. In nucleotides, the CDR3 is TGTGCCAGCAGCTTGGAACCGAACACTGAAGCTTTCTTT. The variable domain in full, with the rest retrieved from reference TRBV5-6 and TRBJ1-1, is DAGVTQSPTHLIKTRGQQVTLRCSPKSGHDTVSWYQQALGQGPQFIFQYYEEEERQRGNFPDRFSGHQFPNYSSELNVNALLLGDSALYLCASSLEPNTEAFFGQGTRLTVV.

Only a few counts were recorded for this clone. The chain joins TRBV28 to TRBJ1-1; D unresolved. CDR1 is MDHEN, CDR2 SYDVKM, per germline. This CDR3 contains 15 residues. V lost 6 bases to trimming and J lost 3 bases, with 17 bases between them. CDR3 DNA: TGTGCCAGCAGACCCTTGGGAGCTGGATACACTGAAGCTTTCTTT. Amino acid sequence: CASRPLGAGYTEAFF.

This clone was found many times. J is TRBJ2-1 and V is TRBV19, with TRBD2 matching over 7 bases. The length of the CDR3 is 12 residues. From germline, CDR1 is LNHDA and CDR2 SQIVND (reference sequence). The V and J ends lost 8 bases and 5 bases, in that order; junction bases with no gene match: 3. DNA for the CDR3: TGTGCCAGTGCGGGAGTTGACAATGAGCAGTTCTTC. It codes for CASAGVDNEQFF.

This clone was seen many times. The chain is built from TRBV19 and TRBJ2-2; D is perhaps TRBD2 (5 bases). V dropped 2 bases and J dropped 3 bases, with 13 bases sitting between them. CDR3 size: 16 residues. The germline CDR1 and CDR2 sequences are LNHDA and SQIVND (reference sequence). CDR3 residues: CASSIRAPRDTGELFF. DNA of the CDR3: TGTGCCAGTAGTATAAGGGCTCCGAGGGACACCGGGGAGCTGTTTTTT.

V usage is TRBV6-1 and J usage is TRBJ2-7; 14 nucleotides match TRBD2. The CDR3 consists of 15 residues. The ends lost 4 bases at V and 4 bases at J; junction bases unmatched: 3. CDR1 is MNHNS and CDR2 is SASEGT in the germline V gene. The CDR3 loop is CASSAGLAGVYEQYF. Written as DNA, the CDR3 is TGTGCCAGCAGTGCGGGACTAGCGGGAGTATACGAGCAGTACTTC.

This clone was seen many times. This sequence joins TRBV20-1 and TRBJ1-2; 7 bases are shared with TRBD1. Trimming took 6 bases from V and 6 from J; bases not matched to a gene: 10. The germline gives CDR1 DFQATT, CDR2 SNEGSKA (reference sequence). There are 13 residues in the CDR3. In DNA form, the CDR3 reads TGCAGTGCAGACACAGACAGGGAGGATGGCTACACCTTC. This codes for CSADTDREDGYTF.

This clone appeared many times. The chain combines TRBV30 with TRBJ1-5, with 9 bases lining up with TRBD1. The V and J ends lost 0 bases and 3 bases, in that order; junction bases with no gene match: 9. Germline V gene data show CDR1 as GTSNPN and CDR2 as SVGIG (reference sequence). This CDR3 is 17 amino acids long. The CDR3 loop is CAWSVGPGQGNNQPQHF. CDR3 DNA: TGTGCCTGGAGTGTTGGTCCGGGACAGGGAAACAATCAGCCCCAGCATTTT.

In this sample, this clone turned up many times. The rearrangement links TRBV28 to TRBJ1-1; the D is unclear. The CDR3 is made up of 13 amino acids. V shed 8 bases and J shed 2 bases, with 12 bases lying between them. Germline V lookup: CDR1 MDHEN, CDR2 SYDVKM. CDR3 amino acids: CASASRRNTEAFF. The CDR3 region has the DNA TGTGCCAGCGCCTCGAGACGCAACACTGAAGCTTTCTTT.

At least ten counts were recorded for this clone. The CDR3 protein is CASNYDKIYGYTF. DNA of the CDR3: TGTGCCAGCAATTATGACAAAATCTATGGCTACACCTTC. V and J are TRBV28 and TRBJ1-2; unclear D gene. The length of the CDR3 is 13 residues. Germline V gene lookup returns CDR1 MDHEN and CDR2 SYDVKM. Trimming shortened V by 7 bases and J by 4 bases, and 13 bases separated the two germline ends.

The chain is built from TRBV5-4 and TRBJ2-5, with D possibly matching TRBD1 (6 bases). Germline CDR1 SGHNT, CDR2 YYREEE (reference sequence). Trimming cost V 4 bases and J 5 bases, with 15 bases left between them. The CDR3 loop spans 14 amino acids. The CDR3 loop is CASSLQHREETQYF. As DNA, the CDR3 is TGTGCCAGCAGCCTACAACACAGGGAGGAGACCCAGTACTTC. Supplemented by reference TRBV5-4 and TRBJ2-5, the full variable domain reads ETGVTQSPTHLIKTRGQQVTLRCSSQSGHNTVSWYQQALGQGPQFIFQYYREEENGRGNFPPRFSGLQFPNYSSELNVNALELDDSALYLCASSLQHREETQYFGPGTRLLVL.

The chain is built from TRBV6-4 and TRBJ1-2, with D hard to call. Looked up from germline, CDR1 is MRHNA and CDR2 is SNTAGT. Trimming removed 0 bases from V and 1 base from J, with 24 bases in between. The CDR3 is 20 residues long. The CDR3 bases are TGTGCCAGCAGTGACTCTCAAAACGTAGGTGCCCAAAATTTTAACTATGGCTACACCTTC. Translation gives CASSDSQNVGAQNFNYGYTF.

This clone was picked up many times. The genes are TRBV4-3 and TRBJ2-1; TRBD2 matches at 12 bases. This CDR3 has 15 amino acids. CDR1 LGHNA and CDR2 YSLEER come from the germline V gene. V was pared by 5 bases and J by 8 bases, with 7 bases of the junction left unmatched. The chain's CDR3 is CASSYRLAGEDEQFF. The CDR3 region has the DNA TGCGCCAGCAGCTACCGACTAGCGGGAGAAGATGAGCAGTTCTTC.

Note on this clone: One junction end does not reproduce the germline sequence, and a read error may be involved. The chain is built from TRBV6-2 or TRBV6-3 and TRBJ2-3; 8 bases line up with TRBD2. The CDR3 sequence is 14 residues long. The germline V gene encodes CDR1 MNHEY and CDR2 SVGEGT. CDR3 bases: TGTGCCAGCAGTTCGGGACTAGAAGCAGATACACAGTATTTT. This translates into CASSSGLEADTQYF.

This clone was seen only a few times. A much larger clone differs from this one at a single base, so this may be a read error. This chain's CDR3 is CASSFDRPLSTEAFF. The CDR3 DNA reads TGTGCCAGCAGTTTCGACCGACCGCTGAGCACTGAAGCTTTCTTT. The V call is TRBV28, the J call TRBJ1-1, with D unclear. CDR3 size: 15 residues. Germline V gene data show CDR1 as MDHEN and CDR2 as SYDVKM. The germline V and J ends were trimmed by 3 bases and 4 bases, with 15 bases remaining between them.

This clone has a count of ten or more. V usage is TRBV12-3 or TRBV12-4 and J usage is TRBJ1-2; D is unclear. The CDR3 extends over 15 amino acids. V lost 2 bases and J 4 bases, leaving 14 bases between the germline ends. As DNA, the CDR3 is TGTGCCAGCAGTTTATCCGCTACGGGTCCCTATGGCTACACCTTC. This codes for CASSLSATGPYGYTF.

This clone appeared many times. The chain employs TRBV2 and TRBJ1-1, with D uncertain. Per germline, CDR1 SNHLY and CDR2 FYNNEI. CDR3 size: 10 residues. Trimming took off 1 base at V and 12 bases at J, with 6 bases between the two ends. CDR3 bases: TGTGCCAGCAGTGAAGGCGAGCCTTTCTTT. Translation: CASSEGEPFF.